Listed below are T cell receptor beta chains from one sample, sequenced in a study of CD8 T cells in Susac syndrome. TCRdb reanalysed the immunoSEQ multiplex PCR reads using MiXCR and keeps one entry per CDR3 protein. The table has around 150,000 distinct CDR3 sequences, around 94% seen once. Sequences were obtained from CD4+ T cells from PBMCs. The receptors were sampled from a human donor in good health. Each CDR3 is given with its conserved first and last residue. The D gene is left open where the match is weak. For some rows the clone size is stated as once, few or many, or as a class when expanded; others skip it.

size: -; D: -; J: TRBJ2-1; V: TRBV5-4; DNA: TGTGCCAGCAGCTGGGAAAGCGGGGAGCAGTTCTTC; CDR3: CASSWESGEQFF
size: -; D: TRBD1; J: TRBJ1-1; V: TRBV28; DNA: TGTGCCAGCAGGTCAGGGGGGGTGAACACTGAAGCTTTCTTT; CDR3: CASRSGGVNTEAFF
size: -; D: -; J: TRBJ2-1; V: TRBV29-1; DNA: TGCAGCGTTCCTGACGCCAGGGGCTTCTCCTACAATGAGCAGTTCTTC; CDR3: CSVPDARGFSYNEQFF
size: -; D: -; J: TRBJ1-5; V: TRBV24-1; DNA: TGTGCCACCAGTGATCGCCGGGGTTGGCAGCCCCAGCATTTT; CDR3: CATSDRRGWQPQHF
size: -; D: -; J: TRBJ1-2; V: TRBV6-2/TRBV6-3; DNA: TGTGCCAGCAGTTACAGTGAGAACTATGGCTACACCTTC; CDR3: CASSYSENYGYTF
size: -; D: TRBD2; J: TRBJ2-7; V: TRBV9; DNA: TGTGCCAGCAGCGTAGGACTAGCGGACTACGAGCAGTACTTC; CDR3: CASSVGLADYEQYF
size: -; D: TRBD2; J: TRBJ2-5; V: TRBV6-2/TRBV6-3; DNA: TGTGCCAGCCGACTGCGGGGGACGGGAGAGACCCAGTACTTC; CDR3: CASRLRGTGETQYF
size: once; D: -; J: TRBJ1-4; V: TRBV20-1; DNA: TGCAGTGCTAGAGAACAGCCAACTAATGAAAAACTGTTTTTT; CDR3: CSAREQPTNEKLFF
size: -; D: -; J: TRBJ2-7; V: TRBV27; DNA: TGTGCCAGCAGTTGGTCCAACTCCTACGAGCAGTACTTC; CDR3: CASSWSNSYEQYF
size: -; D: TRBD1; J: TRBJ2-2; V: TRBV29-1; DNA: TGCAGCGTTACAGGGGGCGCTGGCACCGGGGAGCTGTTTTTT; CDR3: CSVTGGAGTGELFF
size: -; D: -; J: TRBJ1-1; V: TRBV29-1; DNA: TGCAGCGTTACGGATATGTACACTGAAGCTTTCTTT; CDR3: CSVTDMYTEAFF
size: -; D: TRBD1; J: TRBJ2-7; V: TRBV20-1; DNA: TGCAGTGCCACCGAACCGGGACAGGGATTCTACGAGCAGTACTTC; CDR3: CSATEPGQGFYEQYF
size: -; D: -; J: TRBJ2-1; V: TRBV14; DNA: TGTGCCAGCAGCCAAGGTCGGTATGAGCAGTTCTTC; CDR3: CASSQGRYEQFF
size: -; D: TRBD1; J: TRBJ2-5; V: TRBV20-1; DNA: TGCAGTGCGGTCCCGGGACAGGGGAGGGAGACCCAGTACTTC; CDR3: CSAVPGQGRETQYF
size: -; D: TRBD1; J: TRBJ1-1; V: TRBV29-1; DNA: TGCAGCGTCCGCCAACAGGGGGGCACTGAAGCTTTCTTT; CDR3: CSVRQQGGTEAFF
size: -; D: -; J: TRBJ2-5; V: TRBV30; DNA: TGTGCCGCCACCAGGTCCGAAGAGACCCAGTACTTC; CDR3: CAATRSEETQYF
size: -; D: -; J: TRBJ2-3; V: TRBV20-1; DNA: TGCAGTGCTAGAGATCGATCGGCGCTGGATACGCAGTATTTT; CDR3: CSARDRSALDTQYF
size: once; D: -; J: TRBJ1-1; V: TRBV7-9; DNA: TGTGCCAGCAGCGGCCGCAGCGACACTGAAGCTTTCTTT; CDR3: CASSGRSDTEAFF
size: -; D: -; J: TRBJ2-7; V: TRBV7-2; DNA: TGTGCCAGCAGCCTAATCTACGAGCAGTACTTC; CDR3: CASSLIYEQYF
size: -; D: -; J: TRBJ2-4; V: TRBV12-3/TRBV12-4; DNA: TGTGCCAGCAGCCTGGGGCAGGGTGGAACAAACATTCAGTACTTC; CDR3: CASSLGQGGTNIQYF
size: -; D: -; J: TRBJ2-3; V: TRBV7-9; DNA: TGTGCCAGCAGCGCCAGCATGGGCTATACGCAGTATTTT; CDR3: CASSASMGYTQYF
size: -; D: TRBD1; J: TRBJ2-7; V: TRBV12-3/TRBV12-4; DNA: TGTGCCAGCAGTTTCCAGGGGGCCTACGAGCAGTACTTC; CDR3: CASSFQGAYEQYF
size: -; D: TRBD2; J: TRBJ2-1; V: TRBV25-1; DNA: TGTGCCAGCAGTGAGGGCGGCGCGGGGGGATTGTTCGATGAGCAGTTCTTC; CDR3: CASSEGGAGGLFDEQFF
size: -; D: -; J: TRBJ1-5; V: TRBV20-1; DNA: TGCAGTGCTAAAAGGCTTGGGGTTGGGGGTCAGCCCCAGCATTTT; CDR3: CSAKRLGVGGQPQHF
size: -; D: TRBD1; J: TRBJ2-3; V: TRBV7-2; DNA: TGTGCCAGCAGCTTAATGGGGCCGGGGACAGGAGATACGCAGTATTTT; CDR3: CASSLMGPGTGDTQYF
size: -; D: -; J: TRBJ2-3; V: TRBV2; DNA: TGTGCCAGCAGTTTTCAAGATACGCAGTATTTT; CDR3: CASSFQDTQYF
size: -; D: -; J: TRBJ1-5; V: TRBV19; DNA: TGTGCCAGTAGTATGGGCGGACGGGAACCCCAGCATTTT; CDR3: CASSMGGREPQHF
size: -; D: TRBD2; J: TRBJ2-3; V: TRBV7-2; DNA: TGTGCCAGCAGCTCCGGGACTAGCGGATCAACGCAGTATTTT; CDR3: CASSSGTSGSTQYF
size: -; D: -; J: TRBJ1-5; V: TRBV19; DNA: TGTGCCGGGGGGGGCTATAGCAATCAGCCCCAGCATTTT; CDR3: CAGGGYSNQPQHF
size: -; D: -; J: TRBJ2-7; V: TRBV10-3; DNA: TGTGCCATCAGTGAGCTTACAGGGTCCTACGAGCAGTACTTC; CDR3: CAISELTGSYEQYF
size: -; D: -; J: TRBJ2-7; V: TRBV2; DNA: TGTGCCAGCAAGGAAGCTCCCTACGAGCAGTACTTC; CDR3: CASKEAPYEQYF
size: -; D: -; J: TRBJ2-7; V: TRBV20-1; DNA: TGCAGTGCTACCCGACACGACAGTTACCCCTACGAGCAGTACTTC; CDR3: CSATRHDSYPYEQYF
size: once; D: TRBD1; J: TRBJ1-2; V: TRBV20-1; DNA: TGCAGTGCTACCCCGGACAGGGCTGGCGGCTACACCTTC; CDR3: CSATPDRAGGYTF
size: -; D: -; J: TRBJ1-2; V: TRBV11-1; DNA: TGTGCCAGCAGCAGGGCCGACGACTATGGCTACACCTTC; CDR3: CASSRADDYGYTF